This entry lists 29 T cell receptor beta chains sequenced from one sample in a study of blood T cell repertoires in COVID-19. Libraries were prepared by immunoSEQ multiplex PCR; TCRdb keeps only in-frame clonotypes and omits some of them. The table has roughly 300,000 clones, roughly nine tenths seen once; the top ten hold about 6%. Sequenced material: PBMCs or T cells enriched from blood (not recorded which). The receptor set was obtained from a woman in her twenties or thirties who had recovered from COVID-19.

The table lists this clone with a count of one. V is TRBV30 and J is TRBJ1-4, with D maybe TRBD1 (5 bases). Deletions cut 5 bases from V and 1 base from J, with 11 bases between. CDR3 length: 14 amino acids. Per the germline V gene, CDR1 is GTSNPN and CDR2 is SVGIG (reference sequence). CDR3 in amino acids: CAWAGHLTNEKLFF. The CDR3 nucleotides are TGTGCCTGGGCCGGACACTTAACTAATGAAAAACTGTTTTTT.

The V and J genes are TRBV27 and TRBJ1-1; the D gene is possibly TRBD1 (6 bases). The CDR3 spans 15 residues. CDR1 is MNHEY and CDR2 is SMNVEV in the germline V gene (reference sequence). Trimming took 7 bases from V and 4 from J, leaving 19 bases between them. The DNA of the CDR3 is TGTGCCAGCAAACCTCAGGGGCTGGCGCGCACTGAAGCTTTCTTT. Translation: CASKPQGLARTEAFF.

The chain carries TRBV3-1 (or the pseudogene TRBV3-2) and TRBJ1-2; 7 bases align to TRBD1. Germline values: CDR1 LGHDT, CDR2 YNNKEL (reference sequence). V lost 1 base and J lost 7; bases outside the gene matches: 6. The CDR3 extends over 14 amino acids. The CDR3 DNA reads TGTGCCAGCAGCCAAGGGAGGGGGCTCGGTGGCTACACCTTC. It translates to CASSQGRGLGGYTF.

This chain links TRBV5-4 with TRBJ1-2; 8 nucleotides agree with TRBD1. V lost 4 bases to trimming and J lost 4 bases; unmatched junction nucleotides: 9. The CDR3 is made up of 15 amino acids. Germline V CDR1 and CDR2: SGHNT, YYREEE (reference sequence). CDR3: CASSSQGAPGYGYTF. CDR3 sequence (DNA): TGTGCCAGCAGCAGCCAGGGGGCCCCGGGCTATGGCTACACCTTC. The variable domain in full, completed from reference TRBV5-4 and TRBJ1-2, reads ETGVTQSPTHLIKTRGQQVTLRCSSQSGHNTVSWYQQALGQGPQFIFQYYREEENGRGNFPPRFSGLQFPNYSSELNVNALELDDSALYLCASSSQGAPGYGYTFGSGTRLTVV.

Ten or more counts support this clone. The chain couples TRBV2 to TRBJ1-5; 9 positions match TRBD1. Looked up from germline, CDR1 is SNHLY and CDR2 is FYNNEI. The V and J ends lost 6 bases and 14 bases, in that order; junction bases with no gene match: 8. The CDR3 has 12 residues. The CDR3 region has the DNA TGTGCCAGCAGCCAAAAACAGGGGGCCGAGCATTTT. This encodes CASSQKQGAEHF.

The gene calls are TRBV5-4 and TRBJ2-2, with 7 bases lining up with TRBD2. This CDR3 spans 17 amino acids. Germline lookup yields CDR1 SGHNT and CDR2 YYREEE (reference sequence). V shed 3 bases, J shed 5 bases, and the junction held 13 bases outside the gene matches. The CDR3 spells CASSSSAGVVRTGELFF. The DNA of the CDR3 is TGTGCCAGCAGCTCCTCGGCGGGGGTAGTTCGGACCGGGGAGCTGTTTTTT.

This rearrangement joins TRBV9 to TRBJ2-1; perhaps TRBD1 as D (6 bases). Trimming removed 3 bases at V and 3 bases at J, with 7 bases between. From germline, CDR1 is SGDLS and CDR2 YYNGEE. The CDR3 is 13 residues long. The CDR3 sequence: CASSAQGYNEQFF. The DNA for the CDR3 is TGTGCCAGCAGCGCACAGGGCTACAATGAGCAGTTCTTC.

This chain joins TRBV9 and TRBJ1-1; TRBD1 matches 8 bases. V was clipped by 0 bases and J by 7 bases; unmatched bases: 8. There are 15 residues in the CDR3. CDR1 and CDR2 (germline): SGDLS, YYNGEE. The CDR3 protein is CASSVGAQGANEAFF. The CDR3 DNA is TGTGCCAGCAGCGTAGGGGCCCAGGGGGCCAATGAAGCTTTCTTT.

CDR3 sequence: CSALGANVLTF. The CDR3 DNA follows: TGCAGCGCCCTTGGGGCCAACGTCCTGACTTTC. V usage is TRBV29-1 and J usage is TRBJ2-6; D is unclear. In germline, CDR1 is SQVTM, CDR2 ANQGSEA. The ends were cut back, 7 bases at V and 3 bases at J, with 4 bases in the middle. The CDR3 length is 11 residues.

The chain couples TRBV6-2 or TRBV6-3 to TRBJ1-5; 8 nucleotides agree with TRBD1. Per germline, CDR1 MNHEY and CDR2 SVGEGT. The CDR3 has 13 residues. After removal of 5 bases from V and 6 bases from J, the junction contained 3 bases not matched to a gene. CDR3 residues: CASSRQGSQPQHF. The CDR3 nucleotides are TGTGCCAGCAGTCGACAGGGGTCTCAGCCCCAGCATTTT.

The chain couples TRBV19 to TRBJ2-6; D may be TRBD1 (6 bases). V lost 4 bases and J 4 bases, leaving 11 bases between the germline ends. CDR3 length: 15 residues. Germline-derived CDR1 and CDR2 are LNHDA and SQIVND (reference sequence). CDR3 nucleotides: TGTGCCAGTAGTAACAGGGATTGGGGGGCCAACGTCCTGACTTTC. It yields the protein CASSNRDWGANVLTF.

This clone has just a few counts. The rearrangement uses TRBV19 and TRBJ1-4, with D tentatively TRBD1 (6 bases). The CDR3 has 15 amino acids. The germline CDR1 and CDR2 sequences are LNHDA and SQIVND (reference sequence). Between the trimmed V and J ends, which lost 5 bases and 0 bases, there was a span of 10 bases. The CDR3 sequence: CASSRRTATNEKLFF. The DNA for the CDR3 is TGTGCCAGTAGTCGGCGGACAGCAACTAATGAAAAACTGTTTTTT.

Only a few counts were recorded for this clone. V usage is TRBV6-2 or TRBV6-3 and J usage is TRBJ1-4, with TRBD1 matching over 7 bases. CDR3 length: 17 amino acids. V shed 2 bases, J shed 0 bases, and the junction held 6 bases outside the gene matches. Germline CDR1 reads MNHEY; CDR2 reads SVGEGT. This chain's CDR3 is CASSYQGTVATNEKLFF. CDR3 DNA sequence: TGTGCCAGCAGTTACCAAGGGACAGTTGCAACTAATGAAAAACTGTTTTTT.

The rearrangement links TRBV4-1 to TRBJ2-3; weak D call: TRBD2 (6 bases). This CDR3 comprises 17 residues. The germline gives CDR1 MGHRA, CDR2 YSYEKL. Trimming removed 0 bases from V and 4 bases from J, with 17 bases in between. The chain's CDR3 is CASSQERAQPGADTQYF. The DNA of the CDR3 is TGCGCCAGCAGCCAAGAGCGGGCGCAGCCGGGGGCAGATACGCAGTATTTT.

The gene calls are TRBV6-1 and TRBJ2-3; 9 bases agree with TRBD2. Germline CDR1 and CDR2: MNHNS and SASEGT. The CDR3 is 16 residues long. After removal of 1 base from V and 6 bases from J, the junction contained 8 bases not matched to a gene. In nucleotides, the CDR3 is TGTGCCAGCAGTGAAGTCGGTAGCGGGGGCCTGGATACGCAGTATTTT. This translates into CASSEVGSGGLDTQYF.

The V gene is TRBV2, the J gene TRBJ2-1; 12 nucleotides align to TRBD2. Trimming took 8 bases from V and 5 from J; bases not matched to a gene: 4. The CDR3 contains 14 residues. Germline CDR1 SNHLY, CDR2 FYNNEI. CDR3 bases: TGTGCCAGCCTCCTAGCGGGGGGGAACAATGAGCAGTTCTTC. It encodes CASLLAGGNNEQFF.

CDR3 sequence: CASSYFFGQGGTEAFF. The CDR3 coding sequence is TGTGCCAGCAGTTACTTTTTCGGGCAGGGAGGCACTGAAGCTTTCTTT. The chain has TRBV6-5 and TRBJ1-1; maybe TRBD1 (5 bases). Between the trimmed V and J ends, which lost 1 base and 4 bases, there was a span of 16 bases. The CDR3 length is 16 residues. Germline CDR1 reads MNHEY; CDR2 reads SVGAGI.

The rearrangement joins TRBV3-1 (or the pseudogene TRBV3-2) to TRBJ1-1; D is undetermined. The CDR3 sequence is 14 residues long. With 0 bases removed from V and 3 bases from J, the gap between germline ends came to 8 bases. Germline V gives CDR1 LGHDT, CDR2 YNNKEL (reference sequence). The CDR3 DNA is TGTGCCAGCAGCCAAGATTCGGGAGACACTGAAGCTTTCTTT. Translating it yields CASSQDSGDTEAFF.

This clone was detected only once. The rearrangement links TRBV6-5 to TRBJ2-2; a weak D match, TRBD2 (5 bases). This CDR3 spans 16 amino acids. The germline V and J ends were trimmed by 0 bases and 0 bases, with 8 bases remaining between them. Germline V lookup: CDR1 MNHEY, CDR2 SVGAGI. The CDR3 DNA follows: TGTGCCAGCAGTTACTCTATCGGGGCGAACACCGGGGAGCTGTTTTTT. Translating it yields CASSYSIGANTGELFF.

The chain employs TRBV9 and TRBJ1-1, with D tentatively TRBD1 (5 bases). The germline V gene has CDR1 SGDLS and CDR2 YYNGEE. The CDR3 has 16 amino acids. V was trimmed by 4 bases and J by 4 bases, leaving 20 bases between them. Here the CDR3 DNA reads TGTGCCAGCAGCCCGCGCGGGATGGGGGTGGCCACTGAAGCTTTCTTT. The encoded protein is CASSPRGMGVATEAFF.

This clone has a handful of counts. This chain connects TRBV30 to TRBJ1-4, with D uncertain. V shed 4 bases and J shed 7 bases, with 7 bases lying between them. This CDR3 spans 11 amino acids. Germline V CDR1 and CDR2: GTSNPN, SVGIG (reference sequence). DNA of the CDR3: TGTGCCTGGACGACGGGTGAAAAACTGTTTTTT. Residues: CAWTTGEKLFF. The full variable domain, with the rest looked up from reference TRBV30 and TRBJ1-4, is SQTIHQWPATLVQPVGSPLSLECTVEGTSNPNLYWYRQAAGRGLQLLFYSVGIGQISSEVPQNLSASRPQDRQFILSSKKLLLSDSGFYLCAWTTGEKLFFGSGTQLSVL.

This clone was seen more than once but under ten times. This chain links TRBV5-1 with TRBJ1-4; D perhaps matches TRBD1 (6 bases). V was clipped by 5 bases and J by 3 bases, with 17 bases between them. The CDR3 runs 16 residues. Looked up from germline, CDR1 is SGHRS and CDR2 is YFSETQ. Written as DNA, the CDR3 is TGCGCCAGCAGAAGGACAGACTACACATCTAATGAAAAACTGTTTTTT. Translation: CASRRTDYTSNEKLFF.

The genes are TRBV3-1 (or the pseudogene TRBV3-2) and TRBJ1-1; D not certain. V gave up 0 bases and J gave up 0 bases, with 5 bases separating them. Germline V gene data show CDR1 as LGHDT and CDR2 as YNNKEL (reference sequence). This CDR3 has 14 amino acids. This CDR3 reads CASSQDPVNTEAFF. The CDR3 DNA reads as TGTGCCAGCAGCCAAGATCCCGTGAACACTGAAGCTTTCTTT.

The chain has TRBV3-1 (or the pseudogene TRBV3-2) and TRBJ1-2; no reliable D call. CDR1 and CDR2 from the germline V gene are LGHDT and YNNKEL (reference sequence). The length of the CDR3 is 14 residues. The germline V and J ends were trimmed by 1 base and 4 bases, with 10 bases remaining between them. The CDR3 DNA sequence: TGTGCCAGCAGCCAAGGGAGTCGTACCTATGGCTACACCTTC. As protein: CASSQGSRTYGYTF.

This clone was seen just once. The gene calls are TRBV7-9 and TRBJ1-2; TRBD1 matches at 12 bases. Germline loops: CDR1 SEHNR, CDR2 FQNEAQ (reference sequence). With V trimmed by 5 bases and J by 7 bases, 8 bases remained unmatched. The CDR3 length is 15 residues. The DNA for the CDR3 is TGTGCCAGCAGCCCTTCGGGACAGGGGGCCTTTGGCTACACCTTC. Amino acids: CASSPSGQGAFGYTF.

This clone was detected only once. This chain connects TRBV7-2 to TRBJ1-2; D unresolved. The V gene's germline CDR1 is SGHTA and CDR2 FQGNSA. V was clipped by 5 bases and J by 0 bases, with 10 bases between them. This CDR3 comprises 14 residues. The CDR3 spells CASSPADPNYGYTF. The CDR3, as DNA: TGTGCCAGCAGCCCGGCGGATCCTAACTATGGCTACACCTTC. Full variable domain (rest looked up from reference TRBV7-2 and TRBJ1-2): GAGVSQSPSNKVTEKGKDVELRCDPISGHTALYWYRQSLGQGLEFLIYFQGNSAPDKSGLPSDRFSAERTGGSVSTLTIQRTQQEDSAVYLCASSPADPNYGYTFGSGTRLTVV.

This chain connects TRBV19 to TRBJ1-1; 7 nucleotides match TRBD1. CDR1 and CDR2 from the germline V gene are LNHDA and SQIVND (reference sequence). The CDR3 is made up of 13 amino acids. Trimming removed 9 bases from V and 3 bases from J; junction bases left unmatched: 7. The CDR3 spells CASLPGGDTEAFF. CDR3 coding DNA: TGTGCCAGCCTCCCAGGGGGTGACACTGAAGCTTTCTTT.

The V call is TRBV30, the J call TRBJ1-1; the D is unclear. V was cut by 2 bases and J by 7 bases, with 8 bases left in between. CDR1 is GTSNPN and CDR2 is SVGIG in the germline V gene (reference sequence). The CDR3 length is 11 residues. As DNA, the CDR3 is TGTGCCTGGAGTTCGGAGATTGAAGCTTTCTTT. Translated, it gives CAWSSEIEAFF.

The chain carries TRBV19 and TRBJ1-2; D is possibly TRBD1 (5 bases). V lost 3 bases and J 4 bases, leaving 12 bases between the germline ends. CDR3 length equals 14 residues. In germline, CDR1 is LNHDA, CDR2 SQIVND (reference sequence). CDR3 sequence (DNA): TGTGCCAGTAGTATTGTGGACAATCGCTATGGCTACACCTTC. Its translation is CASSIVDNRYGYTF. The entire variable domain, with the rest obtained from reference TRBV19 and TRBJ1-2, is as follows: DGGITQSPKYLFRKEGQNVTLSCEQNLNHDAMYWYRQDPGQGLRLIYYSQIVNDFQKGDIAEGYSVSREKKESFPLTVTSAQKNPTAFYLCASSIVDNRYGYTFGSGTRLTVV.